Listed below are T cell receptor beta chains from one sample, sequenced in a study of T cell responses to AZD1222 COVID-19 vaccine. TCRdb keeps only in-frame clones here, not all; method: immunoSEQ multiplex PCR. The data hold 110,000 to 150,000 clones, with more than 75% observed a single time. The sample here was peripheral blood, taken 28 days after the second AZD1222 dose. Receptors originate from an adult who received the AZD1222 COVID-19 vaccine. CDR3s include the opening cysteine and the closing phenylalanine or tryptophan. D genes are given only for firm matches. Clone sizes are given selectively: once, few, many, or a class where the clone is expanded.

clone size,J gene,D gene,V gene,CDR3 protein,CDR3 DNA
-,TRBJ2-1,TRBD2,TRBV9,CASSPSRISGGKQFF,TGTGCCAGCAGCCCTTCCCGGATTAGCGGGGGTAAGCAGTTCTTC
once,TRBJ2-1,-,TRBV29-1,CSVVSRYNEQFF,TGCAGCGTTGTCAGCCGGTACAATGAGCAGTTCTTC
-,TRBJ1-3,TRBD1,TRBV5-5,CASSLAGGSSGNTIYF,TGTGCCAGCAGCTTGGCAGGGGGGAGCTCTGGAAACACCATATATTTT
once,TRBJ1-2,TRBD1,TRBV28,CASSSGGRGYGYTF,TGTGCCAGCAGTTCAGGGGGAAGAGGCTATGGCTACACCTTC
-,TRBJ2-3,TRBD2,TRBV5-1,CASSDRASFASGLSTDTQYF,TGCGCCAGCAGCGATAGGGCATCGTTTGCTAGCGGGCTGAGCACAGATACGCAGTATTTT
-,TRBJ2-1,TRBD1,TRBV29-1,CSVVRTGVNEQFF,TGCAGCGTCGTCCGGACAGGCGTCAATGAGCAGTTCTTC
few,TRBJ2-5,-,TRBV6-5,CASSYGETQYF,TGTGCCAGCAGTTACGGGGAGACCCAGTACTTC
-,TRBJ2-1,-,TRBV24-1,CATIEQGSYNEQFF,TGTGCCACCATAGAGCAGGGGTCCTACAATGAGCAGTTCTTC
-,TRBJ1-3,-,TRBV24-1,CATSDQRQVSSGNTIYF,TGTGCCACCAGTGACCAACGACAGGTGAGCTCTGGAAACACCATATATTTT
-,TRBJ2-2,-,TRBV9,CASRQGIGGELFF,TGTGCCAGCCGCCAGGGAATCGGCGGGGAGCTGTTTTTT
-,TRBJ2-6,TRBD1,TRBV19,CASSTDRGRTSGANVLTF,TGTGCCAGTAGTACGGACAGGGGGCGCACATCTGGGGCCAACGTCCTGACTTTC
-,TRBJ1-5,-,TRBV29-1,CSVGGGEYQPQHF,TGCAGCGTTGGTGGAGGGGAATATCAGCCCCAGCATTTT
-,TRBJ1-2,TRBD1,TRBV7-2,CASSYDRDRSYGYTF,TGTGCCAGCAGCTATGACAGGGATCGGAGCTATGGCTACACCTTC
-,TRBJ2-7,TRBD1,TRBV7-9,CASSFLQGANYEQYF,TGTGCCAGCAGCTTTCTACAGGGGGCGAACTACGAGCAGTACTTC
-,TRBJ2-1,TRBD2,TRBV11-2,CASSFRLAGVGYNEQFF,TGTGCCAGCAGCTTTAGACTAGCGGGGGTGGGTTACAATGAGCAGTTCTTC
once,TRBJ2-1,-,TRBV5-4,CASRPLGGYEQFF,TGTGCCAGCAGACCGTTGGGGGGCTATGAGCAGTTCTTC
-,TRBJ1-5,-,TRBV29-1,CSVGEALGPQHF,TGCAGCGTGGGGGAGGCCTTGGGGCCCCAGCATTTT
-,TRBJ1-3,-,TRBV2,CASSREGRNTIYF,TGTGCCAGCAGTCGGGAGGGACGAAACACCATATATTTT
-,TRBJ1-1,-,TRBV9,CASSARGTEAFF,TGTGCCAGCAGCGCCAGGGGCACTGAAGCTTTCTTT
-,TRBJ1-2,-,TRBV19,CASTISAGTIYGYTF,TGTGCCAGCACTATCTCGGCAGGGACAATCTATGGCTACACCTTC
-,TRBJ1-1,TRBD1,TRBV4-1,CASSQDAPGGYTEAFF,TGCGCCAGCAGCCAAGATGCGCCAGGGGGCTACACTGAAGCTTTCTTT
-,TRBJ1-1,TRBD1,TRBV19,CASSSPDRGTEAFF,TGTGCCAGTAGTAGCCCAGACAGGGGCACTGAAGCTTTCTTT
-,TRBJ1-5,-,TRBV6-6,CASSYSIGTGQPQHF,TGTGCCAGCAGTTACTCAATTGGAACCGGTCAGCCCCAGCATTTT
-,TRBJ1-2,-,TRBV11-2,CASSPGLGRSYGYTF,TGTGCCAGCAGCCCTGGCTTGGGGCGCAGCTATGGCTACACCTTC
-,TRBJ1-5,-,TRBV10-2,CASSESPQVRGQPQHF,TGCGCCAGCAGTGAGTCACCCCAGGTAAGGGGACAGCCCCAGCATTTT
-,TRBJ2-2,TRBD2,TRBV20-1,CSASEIAGGPRIGELFF,TGCAGTGCTAGTGAGATAGCGGGAGGGCCGAGGATCGGGGAGCTGTTTTTT
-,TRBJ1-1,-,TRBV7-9,CASSLPGSLAFF,TGTGCCAGCAGCTTACCGGGAAGCCTGGCTTTCTTT
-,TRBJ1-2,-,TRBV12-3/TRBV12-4,CASTPQGNYGYTF,TGTGCCAGCACGCCACAGGGTAACTATGGCTACACCTTC
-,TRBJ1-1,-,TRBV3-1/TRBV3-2,CASSHNPGRASGGTEAFF,TGTGCCAGCAGCCATAATCCGGGACGGGCCTCTGGGGGCACTGAAGCTTTCTTT
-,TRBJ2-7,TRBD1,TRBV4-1,CASSHAGTGMGEQYF,TGCGCCAGCAGCCACGCGGGGACAGGGATGGGTGAGCAGTACTTC
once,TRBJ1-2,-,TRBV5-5,CASSLVAAQTAGGYTF,TGTGCCAGCAGCTTGGTAGCAGCCCAAACCGCGGGTGGCTACACCTTC
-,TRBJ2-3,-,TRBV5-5,CASSFPSVRTNTDTQYF,TGTGCCAGCAGCTTTCCCAGCGTGCGGACGAACACAGATACGCAGTATTTT
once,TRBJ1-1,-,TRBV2,CASTEAGVGEAFF,TGTGCCAGCACCGAGGCAGGGGTTGGTGAAGCTTTCTTT
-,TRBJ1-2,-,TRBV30,CAWSATGGGYGYTF,TGTGCCTGGAGTGCCACTGGGGGGGGGTACGGCTACACCTTC
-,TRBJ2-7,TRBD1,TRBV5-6,CASSSLRDRYRGSYEQYF,TGTGCCAGCAGCTCGCTCCGGGACAGATATCGCGGGTCCTACGAGCAGTACTTC
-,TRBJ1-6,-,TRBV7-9,CASSLAASASPLHF,TGTGCCAGCAGCTTAGCTGCGTCGGCTTCACCCCTCCACTTT
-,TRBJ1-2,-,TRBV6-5,CASRVTEIYGYTF,TGTGCCAGCAGAGTGACAGAAATCTATGGCTACACCTTC
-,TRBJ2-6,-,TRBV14,CASSQDGANVLTF,TGTGCCAGCAGCCAAGACGGGGCCAACGTCCTGACTTTC
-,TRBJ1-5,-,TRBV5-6,CASSLGGSGQPQHF,TGTGCCAGCAGCTTGGGGGGGTCGGGGCAGCCCCAGCATTTT
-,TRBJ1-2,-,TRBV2,CASSARGRLGYTF,TGTGCCAGCAGTGCTAGGGGCCGGCTTGGCTACACCTTC
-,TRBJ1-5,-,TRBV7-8,CASSLTGRDLGPQHF,TGTGCCAGCAGCTTAACGGGCAGGGACCTAGGGCCCCAGCATTTT
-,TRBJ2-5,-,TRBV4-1,CASSRMAVEGETQYF,TGCGCCAGCAGCCGGATGGCGGTGGAGGGGGAGACCCAGTACTTC
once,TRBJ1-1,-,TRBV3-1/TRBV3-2,CASSRPGESTEAFF,TGTGCCAGCAGCCGCCCGGGAGAGAGCACTGAAGCTTTCTTT
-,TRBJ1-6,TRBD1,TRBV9,CASSAYWTGNSPLHF,TGTGCCAGCAGCGCCTATTGGACAGGCAATTCACCCCTCCACTTT
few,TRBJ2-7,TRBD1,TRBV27,CASSSTGVEQYF,TGTGCCAGCAGTTCTACAGGGGTAGAGCAGTACTTC
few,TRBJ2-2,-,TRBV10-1,CASITSGPNTGELFF,TGCGCCAGCATTACTTCCGGGCCCAACACCGGGGAGCTGTTTTTT
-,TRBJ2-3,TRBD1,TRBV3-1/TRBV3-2,CASSQLPPRHLQGASTDTQYF,TGTGCCAGCAGCCAACTCCCCCCCCGGCATTTACAGGGGGCTAGCACAGATACGCAGTATTTT
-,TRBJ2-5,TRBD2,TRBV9,CASSVGRLAGAETQYF,TGTGCCAGCAGCGTAGGACGACTAGCGGGAGCCGAGACCCAGTACTTC
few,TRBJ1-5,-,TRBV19,CASIGSNQPQHF,TGTGCCAGTATAGGGAGCAATCAGCCCCAGCATTTT
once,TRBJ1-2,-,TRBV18,CASSPAPRTANGYTF,TGTGCCAGCTCACCCGCCCCTAGGACGGCGAATGGCTACACCTTC
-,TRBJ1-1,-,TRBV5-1,CASSFEGMNTEAFF,TGCGCCAGCAGCTTCGAGGGCATGAACACTGAAGCTTTCTTT
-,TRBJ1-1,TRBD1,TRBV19,CASSYLGRGENTEAFF,TGTGCCAGTAGTTATTTGGGCAGGGGGGAGAACACTGAAGCTTTCTTT
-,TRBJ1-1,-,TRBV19,CASSSQVGTEAFF,TGTGCCAGTAGTTCCCAGGTAGGCACTGAAGCTTTCTTT
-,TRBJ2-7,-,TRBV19,CASNSADSVYEQYF,TGTGCCAGTAACTCGGCCGACTCAGTCTACGAGCAGTACTTC
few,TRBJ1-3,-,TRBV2,CASRTNPGNTIYF,TGTGCCAGCCGGACCAACCCTGGAAACACCATATATTTT